These T cell receptor beta chains were read from a single sample in a study of T cell responses to AZD1222 COVID-19 vaccine. The protocol was immunoSEQ multiplex PCR, while the TCRdb copy is restricted to in-frame clones and leaves out a portion. The sample lists 150,000 to 250,000 clones, about 94% occurring once. The source material was peripheral blood, sampled 28 days after the second AZD1222 dose. These receptors were taken from an adult who received the AZD1222 COVID-19 vaccine. Both conserved end residues are part of each CDR3. D genes are given only for firm matches. Clone size is not always given. Where it is, it says once, few, many or a class for expanded clones.

clone_size: .; v_call: TRBV20-1; j_call: TRBJ2-7; d_call: TRBD2; cdr3_nt: TGCAGTGCTAGTCACCGCCTAGCGGGGGGTTTCGAGCAGTACTTC; cdr3_aa: CSASHRLAGGFEQYF
clone_size: .; v_call: TRBV20-1; j_call: TRBJ2-1; d_call: .; cdr3_nt: TGCAGTGCTAGGTACAATGAGCAGTTCTTC; cdr3_aa: CSARYNEQFF
clone_size: .; v_call: TRBV30; j_call: TRBJ2-7; d_call: TRBD2; cdr3_nt: TGTGCCTACCAGACTAGCGGGGGCTATTACGAGCAGTACTTC; cdr3_aa: CAYQTSGGYYEQYF
clone_size: .; v_call: TRBV3-1/TRBV3-2; j_call: TRBJ1-1; d_call: .; cdr3_nt: TGTGCCAGCAGCAACCGGGCCTATGAAGCTTTCTTT; cdr3_aa: CASSNRAYEAFF
clone_size: .; v_call: TRBV18; j_call: TRBJ1-1; d_call: .; cdr3_nt: TGTGCCAGCTCACCACTTGTGCCAGGGAAGAGCACTGAAGCTTTCTTT; cdr3_aa: CASSPLVPGKSTEAFF
clone_size: .; v_call: TRBV27; j_call: TRBJ1-4; d_call: TRBD1; cdr3_nt: TGTGCCAGCAGACCAAGGGGGCCTAATGAAAAACTGTTTTTT; cdr3_aa: CASRPRGPNEKLFF
clone_size: .; v_call: TRBV19; j_call: TRBJ1-6; d_call: .; cdr3_nt: TGTGCCAGTAGTATTCTTCGGCAAACTTCACCCCTCCACTTT; cdr3_aa: CASSILRQTSPLHF
clone_size: .; v_call: TRBV3-1/TRBV3-2; j_call: TRBJ1-4; d_call: .; cdr3_nt: TGTGCCAGCAGCCGAAGAGGGCCAAATAATGAAAAACTGTTTTTT; cdr3_aa: CASSRRGPNNEKLFF
clone_size: few; v_call: TRBV7-9; j_call: TRBJ2-2; d_call: TRBD1; cdr3_nt: TGTGCCAGCAGGCGACAGGGGGATCGGCTCACCGGGGAGCTGTTTTTT; cdr3_aa: CASRRQGDRLTGELFF
clone_size: .; v_call: TRBV7-8; j_call: TRBJ1-4; d_call: .; cdr3_nt: TGTGCCAGCAGCTTAAGGGTTTTCCAGGTTGCTAATGAAAAACTGTTTTTT; cdr3_aa: CASSLRVFQVANEKLFF
clone_size: .; v_call: TRBV7-9; j_call: TRBJ2-7; d_call: .; cdr3_nt: TGTGCCAGCAGCTTAGGGGCTACGGTCGAGCAGTACTTC; cdr3_aa: CASSLGATVEQYF
clone_size: .; v_call: TRBV6-5; j_call: TRBJ2-7; d_call: TRBD1; cdr3_nt: TGTGCCAGCAGCCCCGGGACAGGGTTATTCGAGCAGTACTTC; cdr3_aa: CASSPGTGLFEQYF
clone_size: .; v_call: TRBV11-1; j_call: TRBJ2-1; d_call: .; cdr3_nt: TGTGCCAGCAGCTTACAGGGGGGGTACAATGAGCAGTTCTTC; cdr3_aa: CASSLQGGYNEQFF
clone_size: .; v_call: TRBV5-1; j_call: TRBJ2-1; d_call: TRBD1; cdr3_nt: TGCGCCAGCAGCACACAGGACAGGGGAAGGGGGTCCTACAATGAGCAGTTCTTC; cdr3_aa: CASSTQDRGRGSYNEQFF
clone_size: .; v_call: TRBV19; j_call: TRBJ1-4; d_call: TRBD1; cdr3_nt: TGTGCCAGTAGTAGGGACAGGGTTAATGAAAACCTGTTTTTT; cdr3_aa: CASSRDRVNENLFF
clone_size: .; v_call: TRBV7-9; j_call: TRBJ2-7; d_call: .; cdr3_nt: TGTGCCAGCAGCTTAGTTTCCGGCGGCGAGCAGTACTTC; cdr3_aa: CASSLVSGGEQYF
clone_size: .; v_call: TRBV2; j_call: TRBJ2-3; d_call: .; cdr3_nt: TGTGCCAGCAGGGGTGGGGGGACAGATACGCAGTATTTT; cdr3_aa: CASRGGGTDTQYF
clone_size: .; v_call: TRBV4-3; j_call: TRBJ1-4; d_call: TRBD1; cdr3_nt: TGCGCCAGCAGCCAGGGACAGGGGAAAGAAAAACTGTTTTTT; cdr3_aa: CASSQGQGKEKLFF
clone_size: .; v_call: TRBV7-2; j_call: TRBJ1-2; d_call: .; cdr3_nt: TGTGCCAGCAGTTCCATGGGGGACGGCTACACCTTC; cdr3_aa: CASSSMGDGYTF
clone_size: .; v_call: TRBV20-1; j_call: TRBJ1-5; d_call: .; cdr3_nt: TGCAGTGCTAGTTGGGGGAATAGCAATCAGCCCCAGCATTTT; cdr3_aa: CSASWGNSNQPQHF
clone_size: .; v_call: TRBV15; j_call: TRBJ2-1; d_call: .; cdr3_nt: TGTGCCACCAGCAGAGATAAAGGGGTAGGGTTAAATGAGCAGTTCTTC; cdr3_aa: CATSRDKGVGLNEQFF
clone_size: .; v_call: TRBV2; j_call: TRBJ1-2; d_call: .; cdr3_nt: TGTGCCAGCTCTCGTGACAGGACCTATGGCTACACCTTC; cdr3_aa: CASSRDRTYGYTF
clone_size: .; v_call: TRBV12-3/TRBV12-4; j_call: TRBJ2-3; d_call: .; cdr3_nt: TGTGCCAGCAGTTTTGGTAGGATTCATACGCAGTATTTT; cdr3_aa: CASSFGRIHTQYF